Presented here are 19 T cell receptor beta chains from one specimen sequenced in a study of breast tumors, draining lymph nodes, adjacent tissues. One entry per CDR3 protein, called by TCRdb with MiXCR from the multiplex PCR reads. The sample lists 66,000 or so distinct CDR3 sequences, approximately 47% seen once, with more than 7.5% in the top ten. Source material: breast tumor tissue. These TCRs come from a female donor with breast cancer. Some clones in this sample may be carry-over from other donors' samples.

This clonotype was observed many times. This chain connects TRBV9 to TRBJ1-6, with TRBD1 identical over 7 bases. Germline V gives CDR1 SGDLS, CDR2 YYNGEE. Trimming removed 4 bases from V and 6 bases from J; junction bases left unmatched: 10. CDR3 length: 16 amino acids. The CDR3: CASSPQPGQTNSPLHF. In DNA form, the CDR3 reads TGTGCCAGCAGCCCTCAACCGGGACAGACTAATTCACCCCTCCACTTT. The complete variable domain, with remaining parts taken from reference TRBV9 and TRBJ1-6, reads DSGVTQTPKHLITATGQRVTLRCSPRSGDLSVYWYQQSLDQGLQFLIQYYNGEERAKGNILERFSAQQFPDLHSELNLSSLELGDSALYFCASSPQPGQTNSPLHFGNGTRLTVT.

The V call is TRBV7-3, the J call TRBJ2-3; 8 bases align to TRBD1. Germline CDR1 is SGHTA and CDR2 is FQGTGA. This CDR3 spans 16 amino acids. The V segment lost 3 bases and the J segment 6 bases; nucleotides outside the gene matches: 11. The CDR3 protein is CASSFPGGRAGDTQYF. CDR3 sequence (DNA): TGTGCCAGCAGCTTTCCAGGGGGCAGGGCGGGGGATACGCAGTATTTT.

In this sample, this clonotype turned up many times. V is TRBV6-6 and J is TRBJ2-5; the D gene could be TRBD1 or TRBD2 (6 bases each). The CDR3 sequence is 12 residues long. The germline V gene encodes CDR1 MNHNY and CDR2 SVGAGI (reference sequence). The V end was cut by 6 bases, the J end by 7 bases, with 12 bases between. This chain's CDR3 is CASSQGGGTQYF. The CDR3 coding sequence is TGTGCCAGCAGCCAAGGGGGAGGGACCCAGTACTTC.

This clonotype came up many times. The gene calls are TRBV5-6 and TRBJ1-5, with D unresolved. The CDR3 spans 14 residues. V was shortened by 2 bases and J by 1 base, with 7 bases between the two germline ends. Germline V CDR1 and CDR2: SGHDT, YYEEEE. The CDR3 DNA reads TGTGCCAGCAGCTTTGGGGTAAGCAATCAGCCCCAGCATTTT. It encodes CASSFGVSNQPQHF. Filled out from reference TRBV5-6 and TRBJ1-5, the complete variable domain reads DAGVTQSPTHLIKTRGQQVTLRCSPKSGHDTVSWYQQALGQGPQFIFQYYEEEERQRGNFPDRFSGHQFPNYSSELNVNALLLGDSALYLCASSFGVSNQPQHFGDGTRLSIL.

This clonotype came up a few times. Here the CDR3 DNA reads TGTGCCAGCAGCCCTCAAGGGGGGGGCCAGGGCTACACCTTC. This translates into CASSPQGGGQGYTF. The V gene is TRBV6-5, the J gene TRBJ1-2; a possible D gene is TRBD1 (6 bases). The V gene lost 6 bases and the J gene lost 8 bases, with 19 bases spanning the gap. Germline values: CDR1 MNHEY, CDR2 SVGAGI. The CDR3 totals 14 residues.

This clonotype is classed as medium-sized. The V and J genes are TRBV19 and TRBJ2-3, with 7 bases aligning to TRBD2. There are 16 residues in the CDR3. Losses at the gene ends were 4 bases for V and 8 bases for J; bases not matched to a gene: 15. The germline V gene has CDR1 LNHDA and CDR2 SQIVND (reference sequence). The CDR3 DNA sequence: TGTGCCAGTAGTACCCCACCCGGGACTACCATAGTTACGCAGTATTTT. It encodes CASSTPPGTTIVTQYF.

The chain employs TRBV20-1 and TRBJ2-5, with D perhaps matching TRBD1 (9 bases). The CDR3 has 13 amino acids. The germline V gene has CDR1 DFQATT and CDR2 SNEGSKA (reference sequence). Written as DNA, the CDR3 is TGCAGCGCTGGGGGGACAGGGCGGGAGGCCCAGTACTTC. Amino acid sequence: CSAGGTGREAQYF.

The V and J genes are TRBV9 and TRBJ1-2, with D possibly TRBD1 on 5 matching bases. In germline, CDR1 is SGDLS, CDR2 YYNGEE. The V end was cut by 7 bases, the J end by 7 bases, with 20 bases between. This CDR3 is built from 14 residues. The CDR3 coding sequence is TGTGCCAGCGGACGTCGGGACGGACTATCTGGCTACACCTTC. Its protein is CASGRRDGLSGYTF.

This chain joins TRBV20-1 and TRBJ2-3; D possibly corresponds to TRBD1 (7 bases). CDR1 is DFQATT and CDR2 is SNEGSKA in the germline V gene (reference sequence). Trimming took off 5 bases at V and 3 bases at J, with 21 bases between the two ends. The CDR3 runs 16 residues. The CDR3 protein is CSAGRGKGATTDTQYF. For the CDR3, the DNA is TGCAGTGCTGGGCGGGGTAAGGGGGCCACAACAGATACGCAGTATTTT.

The rearrangement joins TRBV5-5 to TRBJ1-1; possibly TRBD1 for D (5 bases). CDR3 size: 17 residues. V lost 8 bases to trimming and J lost 0 bases, with 23 bases between them. Germline lookup yields CDR1 SGHKS and CDR2 YYEKEE (reference sequence). The CDR3 region is CASSIPNGGDLNTEAFF. CDR3 coding DNA: TGTGCCAGTAGTATCCCTAACGGCGGGGACCTGAACACTGAAGCTTTCTTT.

The gene calls are TRBV7-9 and TRBJ1-6; 9 positions match TRBD1. V lost 5 bases to trimming and J lost 8 bases; unmatched junction nucleotides: 16. Per the germline V gene, CDR1 is SEHNR and CDR2 is FQNEAQ (reference sequence). There are 18 residues in the CDR3. CDR3 bases: TGTGCCAGCAGCCGCTGGGACAGGGAGAGGGGTTTTGATTCACCCCTCCACTTT. This encodes CASSRWDRERGFDSPLHF.

In its sample, this clonotype was seen many times. This rearrangement joins TRBV6-6 to TRBJ2-5; TRBD1 matches 9 bases. The CDR3 spans 13 residues. Germline CDR1 and CDR2: MNHNY and SVGAGI (reference sequence). V was clipped by 8 bases and J by 4 bases; unmatched bases: 5. For the CDR3, the DNA is TGTGCCAGCCTAGGACAGGGGTTAGAGACCCAGTACTTC. This codes for CASLGQGLETQYF.

Ten or more counts support this clonotype. The chain links TRBV9 to TRBJ1-1; possible D gene TRBD1, 5 bases. CDR1 and CDR2 (germline): SGDLS, YYNGEE. V was trimmed by 0 bases and J by 6 bases, leaving 15 bases between them. The CDR3 has 15 residues. For the CDR3, the DNA is TGTGCCAGCAGCGTAGGTATAGGGGCGGGGGCTGAAGCTTTCTTT. Its translation: CASSVGIGAGAEAFF.

The rearrangement uses TRBV9 and TRBJ2-1, with unresolved D. CDR3 length equals 14 residues. Trimming took 0 bases from V and 4 from J, leaving 8 bases between them. In germline, CDR1 is SGDLS, CDR2 YYNGEE. The CDR3 DNA sequence: TGTGCCAGCAGCGTAGGGGTACTATACAATGAGCAGTTCTTC. Protein: CASSVGVLYNEQFF.

The rearrangement links TRBV5-1 to TRBJ1-2; D not resolved. The germline CDR1 and CDR2 sequences are SGHRS and YFSETQ. The CDR3 contains 16 residues. V lost 1 base, J lost 2 bases, and 15 bases lay in between. In DNA form, the CDR3 reads TGCGCCAGCAGCTTGAATCCCGCACATGCCAACTATGGCTACACCTTC. Its protein product is CASSLNPAHANYGYTF.

On this clonotype itself: A much larger clone differs by one base, so this may be a read error. CDR3 bases: TGTGCCAGCAGCCAAGATCAGGGAGAGACCCAGTACTTC. This translates into CASSQDQGETQYF. The chain links TRBV4-2 to TRBJ2-5, with a tentative D call TRBD1 (5 bases). Germline assignment: CDR1 LGHNA and CDR2 YNFKEQ. The CDR3 is 13 amino acids. The V end was cut by 0 bases, the J end by 4 bases, with 6 bases between.

This clonotype was detected ten times or more. V usage is TRBV12-3 or TRBV12-4 and J usage is TRBJ2-1; TRBD1 matches at 7 bases. With V trimmed by 3 bases and J by 2 bases, 4 bases remained unmatched. CDR3 size: 15 residues. CDR3 protein: CASSFVQGPYNEQFF. The CDR3 bases are TGTGCCAGCAGTTTCGTACAGGGGCCCTACAATGAGCAGTTCTTC.

The V and J genes are TRBV25-1 and TRBJ2-7, with a possible D match to TRBD1 (6 bases). V gave up 3 bases and J gave up 3 bases, with 21 bases separating them. This CDR3 region has 17 residues. The germline CDR1 and CDR2 sequences are MGHDK and SYGVNS. The CDR3 DNA follows: TGTGCCAGCAGTGACGGGATGCAGGTCAGGGGTAACTACGAGCAGTACTTC. This codes for CASSDGMQVRGNYEQYF.

This clonotype was counted at least ten times. This rearrangement joins TRBV7-9 to TRBJ2-1, with 10 bases matching TRBD2. Looked up from germline, CDR1 is SEHNR and CDR2 is FQNEAQ (reference sequence). V shed 6 bases and J 0 bases; nucleotides not matched to a gene: 8. The CDR3 is made up of 17 amino acids. The CDR3 DNA reads TGTGCCAGCAGTTCGAAGCGGGAGGGCCGCTCCTACAATGAGCAGTTCTTC. Protein sequence: CASSSKREGRSYNEQFF. Full variable domain (missing parts from reference TRBV7-9 and TRBJ2-1): DTGVSQNPRHKITKRGQNVTFRCDPISEHNRLYWYRQTLGQGPEFLTYFQNEAQLEKSRLLSDRFSAERPKGSFSTLEIQRTEQGDSAMYLCASSSKREGRSYNEQFFGPGTRLTVL.